The 6 T cell receptor beta chains in this list originate from one sample, sequenced in a study of OX40 agonist ivuxolimab in advanced cancers. The table came from immunoSEQ multiplex PCR; TCRdb's copy has only in-frame clones and leaves some out. Of approximately 77,000 clones listed, 92% were seen once; the top ten hold 0.5% to 0.55%. The sequenced sample was CD4+ or CD8+ T cells sorted from blood, obtained in a trial of the OX40 agonist ivuxolimab. Receptors were obtained from an adult with an advanced solid tumor such as melanoma, head and neck, liver or kidney cancer.

The chain employs TRBV11-3 and TRBJ2-1, with D perhaps being TRBD1 or TRBD2 (5 bases each). The CDR3 is made up of 11 amino acids. The germline gives CDR1 SGHNT, CDR2 YENEEA. V was cut by 8 bases and J by 8 bases, with 10 bases left in between. The CDR3 DNA sequence: TGTGCCAGCGAGGGGCCTTATGAGCAGTTCTTC. Translated: CASEGPYEQFF.

The J gene is TRBJ2-3, the V gene TRBV28; 7 nucleotides match TRBD1. Trimming removed 7 bases from V and 3 bases from J; junction bases left unmatched: 10. Germline CDR1 MDHEN, CDR2 SYDVKM. This CDR3 contains 15 residues. The CDR3 sequence: CASTLRGLGTDTQYF. In nucleotides, the CDR3 is TGTGCCAGCACCCTGAGGGGGCTCGGGACAGATACGCAGTATTTT.

Turning to this clone: The same CDR3 can be traced to other DNA sequences in this sample. The chain has TRBV7-9 and TRBJ2-1; 11 bases are a match to TRBD2. The ends lost 3 bases at V and 10 bases at J; junction bases unmatched: 8. This CDR3 has 15 residues. Looked up from germline, CDR1 is SEHNR and CDR2 is FQNEAQ (reference sequence). The CDR3 loop reads CASSLVSGRVGEQFF. The CDR3, as DNA: TGTGCCAGCAGCTTGGTTAGCGGGAGGGTGGGGGAGCAGTTCTTC.

This clone appeared a few times. This chain uses TRBV7-8 with TRBJ2-1; possible D gene TRBD1, 6 bases. V was shortened by 6 bases and J by 6 bases, with 12 bases between the two germline ends. The germline V gene encodes CDR1 SGHVS and CDR2 FQNEAQ. This CDR3 has 13 residues. In nucleotides, the CDR3 is TGTGCCAGCAGAAGACAGGTTGGCAATGAGCAGTTCTTC. Protein: CASRRQVGNEQFF.

The J gene is TRBJ1-1, the V gene TRBV20-1, with D possibly TRBD1 on 5 matching bases. The CDR3 extends over 11 amino acids. Germline V gene data show CDR1 as DFQATT and CDR2 as SNEGSKA (reference sequence). Deletions cut 7 bases from V and 12 bases from J, with 18 bases between. The CDR3 DNA sequence: TGCAGTGTCGCACCGGGACGAGGACCTTTCTTT. Its translation is CSVAPGRGPFF.

The chain has TRBV20-1 and TRBJ1-1, with unresolved D. The V end was cut by 7 bases, the J end by 5 bases, with 11 bases between. This CDR3 is built from 11 residues. Germline CDR1 reads DFQATT; CDR2 reads SNEGSKA (reference sequence). This CDR3 is CSVKELTEAFF. DNA for the CDR3: TGCAGTGTTAAGGAGTTGACTGAAGCTTTCTTT.